This TCR beta chain was recorded in a study of blood T cell repertoires in COVID-19. Overall study context: In each case, the material was cDNA or gDNA derived from T cells, B-cell-depleted T cells, or PBMCs.

The repertoire was sequenced with immunoSEQ multiplex PCR; TCRdb's copy has only in-frame clones and lacks some. The sample has roughly 220,000 clones, about 80% seen once. Trimming took off 3 bases at V and 8 bases at J, with 13 bases between the two ends. Germline lookup yields CDR1 MDHEN and CDR2 SYDVKM. The CDR3 spans 13 residues. The V gene is TRBV28, the J gene TRBJ1-2; unclear D gene. Sample: peripheral blood. The TCR originated in a woman in her sixties with acute or convalescent COVID-19. CDR3 sequence: CASSFNPGSGYTF. CDR3 in DNA: TGTGCCAGCAGTTTTAATCCCGGGAGCGGCTACACCTTC.